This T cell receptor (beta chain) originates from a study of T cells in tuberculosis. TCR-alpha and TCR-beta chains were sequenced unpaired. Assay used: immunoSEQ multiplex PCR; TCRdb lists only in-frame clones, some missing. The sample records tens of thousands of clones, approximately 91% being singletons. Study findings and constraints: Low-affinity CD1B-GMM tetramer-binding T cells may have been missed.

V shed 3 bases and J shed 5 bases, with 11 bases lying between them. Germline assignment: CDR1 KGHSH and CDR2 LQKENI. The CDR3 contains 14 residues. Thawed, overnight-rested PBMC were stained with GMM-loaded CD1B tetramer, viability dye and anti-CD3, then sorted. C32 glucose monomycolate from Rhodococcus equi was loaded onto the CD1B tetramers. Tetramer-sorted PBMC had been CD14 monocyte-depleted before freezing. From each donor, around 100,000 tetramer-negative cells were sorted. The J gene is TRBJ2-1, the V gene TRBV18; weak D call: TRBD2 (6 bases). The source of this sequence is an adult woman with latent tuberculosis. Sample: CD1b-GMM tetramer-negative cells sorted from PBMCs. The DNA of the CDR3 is TGTGCCAGCTCACCCGGGGGACCGAACAATGAGCAGTTCTTC. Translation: CASSPGGPNNEQFF.